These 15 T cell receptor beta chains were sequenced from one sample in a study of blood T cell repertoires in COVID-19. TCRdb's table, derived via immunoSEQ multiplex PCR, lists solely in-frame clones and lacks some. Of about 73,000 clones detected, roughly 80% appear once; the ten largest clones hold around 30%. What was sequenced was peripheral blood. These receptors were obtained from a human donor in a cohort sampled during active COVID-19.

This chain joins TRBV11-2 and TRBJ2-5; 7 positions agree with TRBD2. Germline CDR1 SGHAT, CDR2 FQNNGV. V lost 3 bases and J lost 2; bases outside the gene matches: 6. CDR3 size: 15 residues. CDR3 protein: CASSLAGLVQETQYF. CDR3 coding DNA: TGTGCCAGCAGCTTGGCCGGACTAGTTCAAGAGACCCAGTACTTC.

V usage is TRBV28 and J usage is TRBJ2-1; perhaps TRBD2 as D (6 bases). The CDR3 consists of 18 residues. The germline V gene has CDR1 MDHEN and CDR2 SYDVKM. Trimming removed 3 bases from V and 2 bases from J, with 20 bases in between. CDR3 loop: CASSLKHVRRGTYNEQFF. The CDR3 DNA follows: TGTGCCAGCAGTTTGAAACACGTAAGGAGGGGCACCTACAATGAGCAGTTCTTC.

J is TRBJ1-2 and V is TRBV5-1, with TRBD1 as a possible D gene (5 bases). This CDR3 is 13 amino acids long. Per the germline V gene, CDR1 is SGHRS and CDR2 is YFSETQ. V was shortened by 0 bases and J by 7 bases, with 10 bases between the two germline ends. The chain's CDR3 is CASSLEQGSGYTF. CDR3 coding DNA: TGCGCCAGCAGCTTGGAGCAGGGCTCTGGCTACACCTTC.

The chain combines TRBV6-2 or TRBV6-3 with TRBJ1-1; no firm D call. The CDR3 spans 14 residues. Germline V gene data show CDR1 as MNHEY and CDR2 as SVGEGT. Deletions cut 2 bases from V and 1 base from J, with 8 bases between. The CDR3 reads CASSYGRQNTEAFF. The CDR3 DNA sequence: TGTGCCAGCAGTTACGGCAGGCAGAACACTGAAGCTTTCTTT.

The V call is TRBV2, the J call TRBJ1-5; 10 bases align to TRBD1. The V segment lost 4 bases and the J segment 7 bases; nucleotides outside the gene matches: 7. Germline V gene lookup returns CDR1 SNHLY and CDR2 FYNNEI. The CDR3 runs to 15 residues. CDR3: CASSGDRGIGQPQHF. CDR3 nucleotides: TGTGCCAGCAGTGGGGACAGGGGAATCGGGCAGCCCCAGCATTTT.

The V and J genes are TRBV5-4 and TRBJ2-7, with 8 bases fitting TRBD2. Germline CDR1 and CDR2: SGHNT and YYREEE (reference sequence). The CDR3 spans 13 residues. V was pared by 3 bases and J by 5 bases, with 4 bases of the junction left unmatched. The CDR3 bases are TGTGCCAGCAGCTCGACTAGCGTTCACGAGCAGTACTTC. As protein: CASSSTSVHEQYF.

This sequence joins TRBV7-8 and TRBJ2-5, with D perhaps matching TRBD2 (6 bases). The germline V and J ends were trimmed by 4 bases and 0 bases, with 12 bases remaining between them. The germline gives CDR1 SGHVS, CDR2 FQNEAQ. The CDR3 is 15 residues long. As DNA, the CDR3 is TGTGCCAGCAGCTCCGGGAGCCAGAACCAAGAGACCCAGTACTTC. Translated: CASSSGSQNQETQYF. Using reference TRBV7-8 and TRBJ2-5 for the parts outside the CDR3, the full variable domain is GAGVSQSPRYKVAKRGQDVALRCDPISGHVSLFWYQQALGQGPEFLTYFQNEAQLDKSGLPSDRFFAERPEGSVSTLKIQRTQQEDSAVYLCASSSGSQNQETQYFGPGTRLLVL.

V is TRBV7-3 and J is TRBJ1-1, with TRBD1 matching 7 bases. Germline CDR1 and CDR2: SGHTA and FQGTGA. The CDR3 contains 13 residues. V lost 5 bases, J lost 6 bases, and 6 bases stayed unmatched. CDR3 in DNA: TGTGCCAGCAGCAAGACAGGGTTCCCTGAAGCTTTCTTT. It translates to CASSKTGFPEAFF.

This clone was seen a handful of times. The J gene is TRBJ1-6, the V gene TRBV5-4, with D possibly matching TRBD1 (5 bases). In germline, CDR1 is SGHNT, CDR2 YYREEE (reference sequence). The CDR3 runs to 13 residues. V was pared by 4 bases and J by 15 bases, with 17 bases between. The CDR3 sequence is CASSLKTASDLHF. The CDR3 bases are TGTGCCAGCAGCCTTAAGACAGCTTCAGACCTCCACTTT.

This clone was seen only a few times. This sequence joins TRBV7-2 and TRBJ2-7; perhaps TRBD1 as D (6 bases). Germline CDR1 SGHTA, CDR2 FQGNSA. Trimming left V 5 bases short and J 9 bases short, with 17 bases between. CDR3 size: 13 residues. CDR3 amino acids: CASSVYRDSGQYF. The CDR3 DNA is TGTGCCAGCAGCGTTTACAGGGATTCAGGGCAGTACTTC.

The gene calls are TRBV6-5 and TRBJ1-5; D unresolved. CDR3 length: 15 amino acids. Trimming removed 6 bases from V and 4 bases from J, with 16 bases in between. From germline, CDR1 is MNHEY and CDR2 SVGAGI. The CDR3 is CASSPFGEKNQPQHF. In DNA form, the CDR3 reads TGTGCCAGCAGCCCGTTTGGAGAGAAGAATCAGCCCCAGCATTTT.

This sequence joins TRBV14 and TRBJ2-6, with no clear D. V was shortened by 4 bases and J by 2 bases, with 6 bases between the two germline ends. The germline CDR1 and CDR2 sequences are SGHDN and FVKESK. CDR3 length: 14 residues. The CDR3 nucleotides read TGTGCCAGCAGCCTATCCCCTGGGGCCAACGTCCTGACTTTC. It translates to CASSLSPGANVLTF.

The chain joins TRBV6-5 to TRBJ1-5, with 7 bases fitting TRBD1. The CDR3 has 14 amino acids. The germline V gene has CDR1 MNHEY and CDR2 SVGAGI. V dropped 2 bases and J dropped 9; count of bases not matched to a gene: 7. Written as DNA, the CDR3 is TGTGCCAGCAGTTACCGACAGGGCCAATGGCCCCAGCATTTT. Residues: CASSYRQGQWPQHF.

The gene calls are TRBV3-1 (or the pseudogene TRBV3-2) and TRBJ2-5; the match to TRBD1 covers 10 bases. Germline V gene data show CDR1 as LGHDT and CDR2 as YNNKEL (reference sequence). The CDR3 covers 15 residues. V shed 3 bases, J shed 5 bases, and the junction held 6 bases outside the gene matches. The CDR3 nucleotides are TGTGCCAGCAGCCAGGAACCGGGACAGGGGGAGACCCAGTACTTC. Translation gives CASSQEPGQGETQYF.

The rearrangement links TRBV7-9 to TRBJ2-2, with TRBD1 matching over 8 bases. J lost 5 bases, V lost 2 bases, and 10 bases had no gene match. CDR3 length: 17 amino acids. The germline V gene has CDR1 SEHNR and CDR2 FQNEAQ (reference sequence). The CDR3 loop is CASSLPLTGGLTGELFF. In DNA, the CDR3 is TGTGCCAGCAGCTTACCCCTCACAGGGGGATTAACCGGGGAGCTGTTTTTT. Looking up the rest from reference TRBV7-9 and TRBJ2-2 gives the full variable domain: DTGVSQNPRHKITKRGQNVTFRCDPISEHNRLYWYRQTLGQGPEFLTYFQNEAQLEKSRLLSDRFSAERPKGSFSTLEIQRTEQGDSAMYLCASSLPLTGGLTGELFFGEGSRLTVL.